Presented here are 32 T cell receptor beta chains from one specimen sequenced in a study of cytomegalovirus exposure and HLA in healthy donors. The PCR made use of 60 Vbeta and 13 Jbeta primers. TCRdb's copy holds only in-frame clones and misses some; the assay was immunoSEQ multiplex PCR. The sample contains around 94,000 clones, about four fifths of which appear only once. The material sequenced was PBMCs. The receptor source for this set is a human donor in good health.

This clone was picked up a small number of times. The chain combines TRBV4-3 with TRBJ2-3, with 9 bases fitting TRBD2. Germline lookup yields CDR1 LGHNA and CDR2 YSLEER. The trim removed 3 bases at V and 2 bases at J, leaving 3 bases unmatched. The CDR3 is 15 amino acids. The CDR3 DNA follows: TGCGCCAGCAGCCAGACTAGCGGACCCACAGATACGCAGTATTTT. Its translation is CASSQTSGPTDTQYF.

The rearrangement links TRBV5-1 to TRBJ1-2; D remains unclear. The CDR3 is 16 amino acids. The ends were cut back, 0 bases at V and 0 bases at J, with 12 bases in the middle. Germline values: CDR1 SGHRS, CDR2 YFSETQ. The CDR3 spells CASSLGHLVANYGYTF. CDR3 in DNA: TGCGCCAGCAGCTTGGGACATCTGGTAGCTAACTATGGCTACACCTTC.

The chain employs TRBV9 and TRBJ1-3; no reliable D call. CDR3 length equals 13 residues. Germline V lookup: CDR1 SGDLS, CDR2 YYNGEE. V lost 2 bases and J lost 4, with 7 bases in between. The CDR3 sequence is CASSVRAGNTIYF. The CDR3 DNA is TGTGCCAGCAGCGTGAGGGCCGGAAACACCATATATTTT. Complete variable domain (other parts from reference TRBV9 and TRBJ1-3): DSGVTQTPKHLITATGQRVTLRCSPRSGDLSVYWYQQSLDQGLQFLIQYYNGEERAKGNILERFSAQQFPDLHSELNLSSLELGDSALYFCASSVRAGNTIYFGEGSWLTVV.

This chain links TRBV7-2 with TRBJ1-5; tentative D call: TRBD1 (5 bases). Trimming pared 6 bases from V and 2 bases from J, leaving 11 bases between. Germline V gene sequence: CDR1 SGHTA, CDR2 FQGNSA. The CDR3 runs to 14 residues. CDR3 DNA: TGTGCCAGCAGACTCGGGGGACGCAATCAGCCCCAGCATTTT. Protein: CASRLGGRNQPQHF.

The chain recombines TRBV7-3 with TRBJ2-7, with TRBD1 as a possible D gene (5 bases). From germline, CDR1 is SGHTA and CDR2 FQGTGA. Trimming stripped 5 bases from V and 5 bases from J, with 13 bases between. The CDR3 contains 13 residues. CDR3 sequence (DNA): TGTGCCAGCAGCCCACAAAGGGGCCACGAGCAGTACTTC. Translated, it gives CASSPQRGHEQYF.

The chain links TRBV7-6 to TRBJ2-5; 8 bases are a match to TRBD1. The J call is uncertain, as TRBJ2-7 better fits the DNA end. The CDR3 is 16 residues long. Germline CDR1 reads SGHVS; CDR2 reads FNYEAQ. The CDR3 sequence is CASSLVPTGATYEQYF. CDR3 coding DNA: TGTGCCAGCAGCTTAGTCCCGACAGGGGCCACCTACGAGCAGTACTTC.

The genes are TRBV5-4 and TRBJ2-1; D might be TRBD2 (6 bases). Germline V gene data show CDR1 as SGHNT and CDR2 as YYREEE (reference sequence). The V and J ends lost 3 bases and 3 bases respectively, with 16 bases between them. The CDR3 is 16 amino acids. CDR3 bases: TGTGCCAGCAGCTCCCCCCGCGGGGTGCACTACAATGAGCAGTTCTTC. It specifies CASSSPRGVHYNEQFF.

In nucleotides, the CDR3 is TGTGCCAGCAGCTTAATGACAGCCACCGGGGAGCTGTTTTTT. Protein sequence: CASSLMTATGELFF. J is TRBJ2-2 and V is TRBV7-9; possibly TRBD1 for D (5 bases). CDR1 and CDR2 from the germline V gene are SEHNR and FQNEAQ (reference sequence). Trimming took 2 bases from V and 4 from J, leaving 8 bases between them. CDR3 size: 14 residues.

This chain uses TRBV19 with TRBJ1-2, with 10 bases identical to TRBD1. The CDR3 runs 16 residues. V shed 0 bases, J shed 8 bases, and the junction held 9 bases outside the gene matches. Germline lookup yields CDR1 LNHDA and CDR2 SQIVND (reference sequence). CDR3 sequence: CASSIDPGTGAEGYTF. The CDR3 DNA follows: TGTGCCAGTAGTATAGATCCCGGGACAGGGGCGGAGGGCTACACCTTC.

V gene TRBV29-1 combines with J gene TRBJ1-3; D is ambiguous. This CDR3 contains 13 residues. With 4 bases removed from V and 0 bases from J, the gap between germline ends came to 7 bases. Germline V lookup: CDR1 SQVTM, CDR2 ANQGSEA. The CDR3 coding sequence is TGCAGCGTTGGCACGAGCTCTGGAAACACCATATATTTT. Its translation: CSVGTSSGNTIYF. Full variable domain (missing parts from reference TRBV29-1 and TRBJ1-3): SAVISQKPSRDICQRGTSLTIQCQVDSQVTMMFWYRQQPGQSLTLIATANQGSEATYESGFVIDKFPISRPNLTFSTLTVSNMSPEDSSIYLCSVGTSSGNTIYFGEGSWLTVV.

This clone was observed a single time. DNA for the CDR3: TGTGCCAGCAAACCGCGCTCCTACAATGAGCAGTTCTTC. This sequence encodes CASKPRSYNEQFF. The genes are TRBV5-6 and TRBJ2-1; D ambiguous. CDR3 length equals 13 residues. Germline CDR1 SGHDT, CDR2 YYEEEE. The ends were cut back, 6 bases at V and 0 bases at J, with 7 bases in the middle.

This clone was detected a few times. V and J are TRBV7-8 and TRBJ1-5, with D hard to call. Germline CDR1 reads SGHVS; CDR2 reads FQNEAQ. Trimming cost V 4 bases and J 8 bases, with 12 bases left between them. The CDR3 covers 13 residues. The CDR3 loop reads CASSSSSGEPQHF. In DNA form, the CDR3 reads TGTGCCAGCAGCTCCTCTAGCGGGGAGCCCCAGCATTTT.

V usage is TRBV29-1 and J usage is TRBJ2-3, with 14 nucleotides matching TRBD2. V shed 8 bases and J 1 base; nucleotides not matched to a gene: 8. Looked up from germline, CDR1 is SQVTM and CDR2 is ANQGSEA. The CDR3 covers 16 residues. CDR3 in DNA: TGCAGCTCAACGGGACTAGCGGGAGTCGGCACAGATACGCAGTATTTT. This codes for CSSTGLAGVGTDTQYF.

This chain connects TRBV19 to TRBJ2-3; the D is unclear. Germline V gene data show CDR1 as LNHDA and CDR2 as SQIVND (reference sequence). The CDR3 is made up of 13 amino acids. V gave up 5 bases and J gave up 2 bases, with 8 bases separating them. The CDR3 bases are TGTGCCAGTAGTGCCCCACTCACAGATACGCAGTATTTT. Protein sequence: CASSAPLTDTQYF.

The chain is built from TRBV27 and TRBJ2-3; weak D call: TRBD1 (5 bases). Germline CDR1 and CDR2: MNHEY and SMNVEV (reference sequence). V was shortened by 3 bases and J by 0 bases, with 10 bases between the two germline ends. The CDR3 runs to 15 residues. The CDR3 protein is CASSLGQRSTDTQYF. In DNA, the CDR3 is TGTGCCAGCAGTTTGGGGCAGAGGAGCACAGATACGCAGTATTTT.

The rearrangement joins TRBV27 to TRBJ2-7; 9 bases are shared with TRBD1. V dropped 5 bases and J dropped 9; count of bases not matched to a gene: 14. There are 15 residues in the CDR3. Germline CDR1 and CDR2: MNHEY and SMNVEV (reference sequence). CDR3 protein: CASSHGPGTGLGQYF. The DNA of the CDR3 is TGTGCCAGCAGTCACGGTCCCGGGACAGGGTTAGGGCAGTACTTC.

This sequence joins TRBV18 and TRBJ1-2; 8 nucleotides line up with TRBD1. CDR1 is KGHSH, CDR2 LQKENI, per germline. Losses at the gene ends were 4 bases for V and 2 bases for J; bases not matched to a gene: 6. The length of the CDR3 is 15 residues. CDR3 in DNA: TGTGCCAGCTCACTCGGACAGGGAGGAAACTATGGCTACACCTTC. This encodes CASSLGQGGNYGYTF. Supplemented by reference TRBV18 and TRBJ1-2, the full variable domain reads NAGVMQNPRHLVRRRGQEARLRCSPMKGHSHVYWYRQLPEEGLKFMVYLQKENIIDESGMPKERFSAEFPKEGPSILRIQQVVRGDSAAYFCASSLGQGGNYGYTFGSGTRLTVV.

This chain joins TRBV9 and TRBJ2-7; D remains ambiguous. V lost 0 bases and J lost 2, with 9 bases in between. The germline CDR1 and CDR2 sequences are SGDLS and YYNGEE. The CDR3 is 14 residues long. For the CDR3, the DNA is TGTGCCAGCAGCGTAGGTTGGAGAGCCTACGAGCAGTACTTC. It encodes CASSVGWRAYEQYF. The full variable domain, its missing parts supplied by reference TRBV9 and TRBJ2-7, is DSGVTQTPKHLITATGQRVTLRCSPRSGDLSVYWYQQSLDQGLQFLIQYYNGEERAKGNILERFSAQQFPDLHSELNLSSLELGDSALYFCASSVGWRAYEQYFGPGTRLTVT.

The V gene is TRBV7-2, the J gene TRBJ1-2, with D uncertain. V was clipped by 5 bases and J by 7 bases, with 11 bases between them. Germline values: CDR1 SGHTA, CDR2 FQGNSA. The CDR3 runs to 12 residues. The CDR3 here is CASSPGRAGYTF. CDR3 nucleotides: TGTGCCAGCAGCCCCGGGAGGGCTGGCTACACCTTC.

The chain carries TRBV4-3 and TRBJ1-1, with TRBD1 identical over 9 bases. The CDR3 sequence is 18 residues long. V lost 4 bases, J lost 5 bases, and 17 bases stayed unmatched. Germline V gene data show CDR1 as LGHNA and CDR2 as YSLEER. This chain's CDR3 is CASSPSPTGGLAGTEAFF. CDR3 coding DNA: TGCGCCAGCAGCCCGAGTCCCACAGGGGGCTTGGCTGGGACTGAAGCTTTCTTT.

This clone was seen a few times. The chain's CDR3 is CASEIPGLADTQYF. The DNA for the CDR3 is TGTGCCAGCGAAATCCCGGGACTAGCTGATACGCAGTATTTT. The chain joins TRBV5-6 to TRBJ2-3; 9 bases are shared with TRBD2. Germline V gene data show CDR1 as SGHDT and CDR2 as YYEEEE. The V and J ends lost 7 bases and 6 bases, in that order; junction bases with no gene match: 9. This CDR3 is 14 amino acids long.

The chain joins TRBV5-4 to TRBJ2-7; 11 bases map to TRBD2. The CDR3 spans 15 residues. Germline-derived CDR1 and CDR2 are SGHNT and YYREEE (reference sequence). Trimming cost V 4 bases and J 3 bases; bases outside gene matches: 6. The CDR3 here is CASSPGTSGFYEQYF. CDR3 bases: TGTGCCAGCAGCCCCGGGACTAGCGGTTTCTACGAGCAGTACTTC.

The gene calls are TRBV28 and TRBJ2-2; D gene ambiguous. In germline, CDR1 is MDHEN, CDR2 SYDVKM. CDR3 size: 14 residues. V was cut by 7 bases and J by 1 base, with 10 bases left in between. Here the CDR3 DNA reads TGTGCCAGCAACACCGCAGGGAACACCGGGGAGCTGTTTTTT. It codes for CASNTAGNTGELFF. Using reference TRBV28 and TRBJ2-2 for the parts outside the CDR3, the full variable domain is DVKVTQSSRYLVKRTGEKVFLECVQDMDHENMFWYRQDPGLGLRLIYFSYDVKMKEKGDIPEGYSVSREKKERFSLILESASTNQTSMYLCASNTAGNTGELFFGEGSRLTVL.

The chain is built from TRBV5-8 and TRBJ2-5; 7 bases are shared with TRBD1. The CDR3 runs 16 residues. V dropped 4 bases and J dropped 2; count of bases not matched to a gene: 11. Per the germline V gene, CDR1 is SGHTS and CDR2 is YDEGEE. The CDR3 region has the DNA TGTGCCAGCAGCAAGGGGGCAGGTACACAGCAAGAGACCCAGTACTTC. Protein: CASSKGAGTQQETQYF.

The CDR3, as DNA: TGCGCCAGCCCGGGACAGGTACCCCGACCGTTGAGACAGCCCCAGCATTTT. Residues: CASPGQVPRPLRQPQHF. The chain uses TRBV10-1 and TRBJ1-5, with 8 bases fitting TRBD1. This CDR3 has 17 amino acids. The germline CDR1 and CDR2 sequences are WNHNN and SYGVQD (reference sequence). The junction had 19 bases not matched to a gene; V was cut back by 8 bases and J by 7 bases.

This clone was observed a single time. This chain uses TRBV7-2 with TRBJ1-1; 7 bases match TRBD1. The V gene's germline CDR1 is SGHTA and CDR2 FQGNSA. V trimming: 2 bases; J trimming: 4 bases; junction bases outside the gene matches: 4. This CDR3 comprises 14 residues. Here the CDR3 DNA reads TGTGCCAGCAGCTTAAAGGGGACAGCCACTGAAGCTTTCTTT. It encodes CASSLKGTATEAFF.

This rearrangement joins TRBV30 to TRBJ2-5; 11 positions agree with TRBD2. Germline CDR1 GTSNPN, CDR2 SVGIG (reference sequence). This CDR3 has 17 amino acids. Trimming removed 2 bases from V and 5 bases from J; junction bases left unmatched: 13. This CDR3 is CAWSPGLLAGVRETQYF. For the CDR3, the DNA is TGTGCCTGGAGTCCCGGTCTACTAGCGGGGGTTAGGGAGACCCAGTACTTC.

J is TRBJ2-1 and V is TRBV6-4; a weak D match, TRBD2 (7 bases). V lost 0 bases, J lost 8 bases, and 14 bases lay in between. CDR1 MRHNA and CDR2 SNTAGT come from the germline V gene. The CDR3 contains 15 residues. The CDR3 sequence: CASSDSAGEGDEQFF. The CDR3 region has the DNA TGTGCCAGCAGTGACTCGGCGGGAGAGGGGGATGAGCAGTTCTTC.

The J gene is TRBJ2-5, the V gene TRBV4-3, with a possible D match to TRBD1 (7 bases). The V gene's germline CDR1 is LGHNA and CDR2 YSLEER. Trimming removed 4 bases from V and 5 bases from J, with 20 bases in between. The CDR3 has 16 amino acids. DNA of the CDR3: TGCGCCAGCAGCCCAGGGGGGACCATAGGGGGCGAGACCCAGTACTTC. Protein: CASSPGGTIGGETQYF.

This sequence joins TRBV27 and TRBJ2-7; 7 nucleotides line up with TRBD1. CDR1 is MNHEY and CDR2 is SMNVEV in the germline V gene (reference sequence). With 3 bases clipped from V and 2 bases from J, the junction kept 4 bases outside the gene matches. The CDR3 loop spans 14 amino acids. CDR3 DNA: TGTGCCAGCAGTTTGAGAGGACAGGCCTACGAGCAGTACTTC. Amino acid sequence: CASSLRGQAYEQYF.

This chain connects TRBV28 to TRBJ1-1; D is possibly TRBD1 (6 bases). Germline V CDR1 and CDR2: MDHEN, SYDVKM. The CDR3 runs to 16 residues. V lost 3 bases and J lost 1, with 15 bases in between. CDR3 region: CASSFPGVWGNTEAFF. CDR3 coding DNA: TGTGCCAGCAGTTTCCCAGGGGTTTGGGGGAACACTGAAGCTTTCTTT.

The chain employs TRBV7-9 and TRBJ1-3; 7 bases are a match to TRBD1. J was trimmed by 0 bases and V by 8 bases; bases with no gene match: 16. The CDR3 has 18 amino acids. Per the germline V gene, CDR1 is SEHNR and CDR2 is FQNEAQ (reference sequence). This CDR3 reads CASLLDGTVGGSGNTIYF. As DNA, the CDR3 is TGTGCCAGCCTTCTAGATGGGACAGTCGGGGGCTCTGGAAACACCATATATTTT.